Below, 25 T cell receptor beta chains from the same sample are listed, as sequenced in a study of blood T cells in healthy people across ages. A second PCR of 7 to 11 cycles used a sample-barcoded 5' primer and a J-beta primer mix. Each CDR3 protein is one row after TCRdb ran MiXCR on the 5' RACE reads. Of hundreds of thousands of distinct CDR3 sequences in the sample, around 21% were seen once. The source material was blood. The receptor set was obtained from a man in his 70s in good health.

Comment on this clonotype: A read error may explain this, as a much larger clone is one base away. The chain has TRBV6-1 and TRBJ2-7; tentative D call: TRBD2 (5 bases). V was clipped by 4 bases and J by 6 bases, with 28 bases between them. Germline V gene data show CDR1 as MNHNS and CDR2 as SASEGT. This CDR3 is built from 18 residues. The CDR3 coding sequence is TGTGCCAGCAGTGCTGAATTCCCAGAAGCGGTCGGCTTCCGCGAGCAGTACTTC. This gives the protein CASSAEFPEAVGFREQYF.

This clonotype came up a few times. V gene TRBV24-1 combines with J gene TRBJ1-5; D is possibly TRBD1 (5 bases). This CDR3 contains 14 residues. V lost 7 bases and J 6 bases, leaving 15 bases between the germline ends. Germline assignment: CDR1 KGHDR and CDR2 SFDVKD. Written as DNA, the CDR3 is TGTGCCACCAGCAGGGCCGGGGGGACTCAGCCCCAGCATTTT. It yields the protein CATSRAGGTQPQHF.

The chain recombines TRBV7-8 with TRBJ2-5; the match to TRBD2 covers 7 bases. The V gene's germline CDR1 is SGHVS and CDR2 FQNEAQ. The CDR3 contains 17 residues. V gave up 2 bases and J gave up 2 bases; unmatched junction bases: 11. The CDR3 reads CASSLHPSGEKQETQYF. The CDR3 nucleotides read TGTGCCAGCAGCTTACACCCTAGCGGAGAAAAACAAGAGACCCAGTACTTC. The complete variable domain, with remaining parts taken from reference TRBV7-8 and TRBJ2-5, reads GAGVSQSPRYKVAKRGQDVALRCDPISGHVSLFWYQQALGQGPEFLTYFQNEAQLDKSGLPSDRFFAERPEGSVSTLKIQRTQQEDSAVYLCASSLHPSGEKQETQYFGPGTRLLVL.

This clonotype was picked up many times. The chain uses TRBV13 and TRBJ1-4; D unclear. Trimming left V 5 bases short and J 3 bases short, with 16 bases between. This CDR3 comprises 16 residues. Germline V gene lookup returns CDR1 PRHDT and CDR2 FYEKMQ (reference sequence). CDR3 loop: CASSPAWRAANEKLFF. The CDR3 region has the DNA TGTGCCAGCAGCCCCGCCTGGAGGGCGGCTAATGAAAAACTGTTTTTT.

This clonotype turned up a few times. CDR3 nucleotides: TGTGCCAGCAGCGTAGGTCCAGGGGAAGAGACCCAGTACTTC. This gives the protein CASSVGPGEETQYF. This chain links TRBV9 with TRBJ2-5, with TRBD1 as a possible D gene (6 bases). Germline CDR1 is SGDLS and CDR2 is YYNGEE. This CDR3 comprises 14 residues. V lost 0 bases and J lost 3, with 9 bases in between.

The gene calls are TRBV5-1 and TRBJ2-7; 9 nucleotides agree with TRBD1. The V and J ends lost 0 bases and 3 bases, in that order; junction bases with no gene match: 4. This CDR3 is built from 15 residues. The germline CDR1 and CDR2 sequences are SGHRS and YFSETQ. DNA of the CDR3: TGCGCCAGCAGCTTGGTTGGACAGGGGCTCTACGAGCAGTACTTC. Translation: CASSLVGQGLYEQYF. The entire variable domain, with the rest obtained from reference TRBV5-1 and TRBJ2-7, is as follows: KAGVTQTPRYLIKTRGQQVTLSCSPISGHRSVSWYQQTPGQGLQFLFEYFSETQRNKGNFPGRFSGRQFSNSRSEMNVSTLELGDSALYLCASSLVGQGLYEQYFGPGTRLTVT.

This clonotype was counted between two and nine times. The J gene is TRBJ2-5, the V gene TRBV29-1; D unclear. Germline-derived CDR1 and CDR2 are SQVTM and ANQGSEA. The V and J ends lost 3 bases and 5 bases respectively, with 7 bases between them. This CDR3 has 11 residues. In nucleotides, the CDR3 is TGCAGCGTTGATCCCGGGGAGACCCAGTACTTC. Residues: CSVDPGETQYF.

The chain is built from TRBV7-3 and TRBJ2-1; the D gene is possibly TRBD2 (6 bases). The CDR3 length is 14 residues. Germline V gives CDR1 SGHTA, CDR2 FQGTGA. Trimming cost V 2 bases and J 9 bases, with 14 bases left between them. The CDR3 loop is CASSLGTDWGEQFF. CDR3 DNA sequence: TGTGCCAGCAGCTTAGGGACTGACTGGGGTGAGCAGTTCTTC.

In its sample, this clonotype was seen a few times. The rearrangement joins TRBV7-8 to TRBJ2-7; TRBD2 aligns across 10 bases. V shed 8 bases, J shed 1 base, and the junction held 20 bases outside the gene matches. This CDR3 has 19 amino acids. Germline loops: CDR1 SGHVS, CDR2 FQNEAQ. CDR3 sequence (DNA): TGTGCCAGCGCCCCTCGAAACGTAGCGGGAGGTTCACGATCCTACGAGCAGTACTTC. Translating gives CASAPRNVAGGSRSYEQYF.

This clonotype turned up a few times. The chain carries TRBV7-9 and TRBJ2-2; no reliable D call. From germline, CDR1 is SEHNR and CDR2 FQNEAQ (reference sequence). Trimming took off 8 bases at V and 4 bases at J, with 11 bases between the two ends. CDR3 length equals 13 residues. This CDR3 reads CASDPVGTGELFF. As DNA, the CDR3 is TGTGCCAGCGACCCTGTGGGCACCGGGGAGCTGTTTTTT.

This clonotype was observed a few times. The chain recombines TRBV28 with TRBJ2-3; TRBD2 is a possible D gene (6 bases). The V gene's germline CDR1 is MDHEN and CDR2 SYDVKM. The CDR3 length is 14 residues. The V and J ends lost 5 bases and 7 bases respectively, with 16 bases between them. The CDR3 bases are TGTGCCAGCAGTACCGTAGCGGTACACTATACGCAGTATTTT. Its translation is CASSTVAVHYTQYF.

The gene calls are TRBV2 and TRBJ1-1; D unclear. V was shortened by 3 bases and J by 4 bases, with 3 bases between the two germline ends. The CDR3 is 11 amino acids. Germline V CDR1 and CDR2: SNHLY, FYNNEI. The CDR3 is CASSERTEAFF. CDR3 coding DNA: TGTGCCAGCAGTGAGCGCACTGAAGCTTTCTTT.

The CDR3 nucleotides read TGTGCCAGCAGCTCAGGGGTCCTAGCGTCCGTCGGGGAGCTGTTTTTT. As protein: CASSSGVLASVGELFF. The chain couples TRBV2 to TRBJ2-2; D may correspond to TRBD1 or TRBD2 (6 bases each). This CDR3 has 16 residues. Trimming stripped 6 bases from V and 7 bases from J, with 21 bases between. CDR1 and CDR2 (germline): SNHLY, FYNNEI.

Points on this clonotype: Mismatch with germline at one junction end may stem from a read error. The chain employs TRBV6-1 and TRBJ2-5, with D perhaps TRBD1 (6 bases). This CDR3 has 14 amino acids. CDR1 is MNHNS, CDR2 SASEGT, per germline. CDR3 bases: TGTGCCTGCAGTGAAGTAACAGGGCAAGAGACCCAGTACTTC. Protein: CACSEVTGQETQYF.

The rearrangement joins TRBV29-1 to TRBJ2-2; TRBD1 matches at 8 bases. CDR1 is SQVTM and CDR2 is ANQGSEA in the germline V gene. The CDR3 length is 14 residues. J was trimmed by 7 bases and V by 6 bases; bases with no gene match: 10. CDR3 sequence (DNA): TGCAGCGTCCGACGACAGGGGTCTGACGGGGAGCTGTTTTTT. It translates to CSVRRQGSDGELFF.

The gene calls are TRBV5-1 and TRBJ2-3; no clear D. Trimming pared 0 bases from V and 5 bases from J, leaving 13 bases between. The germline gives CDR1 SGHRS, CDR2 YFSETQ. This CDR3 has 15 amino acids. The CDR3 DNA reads TGCGCCAGCAGCTTGGCACTACCTGGTGGAGATACGCAGTATTTT. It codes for CASSLALPGGDTQYF.

CDR3 protein: CASSLEATLNTEAFF. Written as DNA, the CDR3 is TGCGCCAGCAGCTTGGAGGCGACATTGAACACTGAAGCTTTCTTT. This chain links TRBV5-1 with TRBJ1-1; D gene unclear. CDR1 and CDR2 (germline): SGHRS, YFSETQ. The length of the CDR3 is 15 residues. The ends were cut back, 0 bases at V and 0 bases at J, with 9 bases in the middle. The whole variable domain, filled in from reference TRBV5-1 and TRBJ1-1, reads KAGVTQTPRYLIKTRGQQVTLSCSPISGHRSVSWYQQTPGQGLQFLFEYFSETQRNKGNFPGRFSGRQFSNSRSEMNVSTLELGDSALYLCASSLEATLNTEAFFGQGTRLTVV.

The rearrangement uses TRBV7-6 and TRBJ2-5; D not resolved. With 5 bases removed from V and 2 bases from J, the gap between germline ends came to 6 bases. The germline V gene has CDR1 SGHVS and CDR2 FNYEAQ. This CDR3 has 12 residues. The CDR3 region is CASSIGQETQYF. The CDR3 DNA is TGTGCCAGCAGCATAGGTCAAGAGACCCAGTACTTC.

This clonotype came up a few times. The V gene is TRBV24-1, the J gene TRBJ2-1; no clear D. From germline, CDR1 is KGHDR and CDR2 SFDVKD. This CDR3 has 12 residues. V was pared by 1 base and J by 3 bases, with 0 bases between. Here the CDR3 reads CATSDFYNEQFF. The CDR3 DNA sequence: TGTGCCACCAGTGATTTCTACAATGAGCAGTTCTTC.

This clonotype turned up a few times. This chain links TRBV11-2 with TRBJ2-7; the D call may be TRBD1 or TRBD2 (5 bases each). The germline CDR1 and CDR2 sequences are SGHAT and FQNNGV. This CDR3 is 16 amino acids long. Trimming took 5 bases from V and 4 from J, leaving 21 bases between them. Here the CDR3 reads CASSLNSGQTLYEQYF. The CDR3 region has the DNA TGTGCCAGCAGCCTGAATTCGGGGCAGACTCTTTACGAGCAGTACTTC.

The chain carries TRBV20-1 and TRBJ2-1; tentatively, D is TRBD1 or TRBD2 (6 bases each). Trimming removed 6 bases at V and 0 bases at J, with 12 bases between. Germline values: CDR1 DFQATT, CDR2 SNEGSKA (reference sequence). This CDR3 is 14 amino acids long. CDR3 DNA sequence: TGCAGTGCCGCGGGACATAGCTCCTACAATGAGCAGTTCTTC. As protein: CSAAGHSSYNEQFF.

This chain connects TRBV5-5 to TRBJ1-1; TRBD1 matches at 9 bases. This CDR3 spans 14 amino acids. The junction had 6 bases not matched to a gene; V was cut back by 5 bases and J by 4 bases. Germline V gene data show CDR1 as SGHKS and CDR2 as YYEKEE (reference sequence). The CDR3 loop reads CASSRQGVGTEAFF. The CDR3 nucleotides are TGTGCCAGCAGTCGACAGGGGGTGGGCACTGAAGCTTTCTTT.

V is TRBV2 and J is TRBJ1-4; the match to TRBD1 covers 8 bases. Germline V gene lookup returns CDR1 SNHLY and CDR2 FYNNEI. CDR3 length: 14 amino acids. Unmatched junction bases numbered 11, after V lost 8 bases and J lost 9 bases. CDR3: CASSRQGMNQKLFF. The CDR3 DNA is TGTGCCAGCTCCCGACAGGGGATGAATCAAAAACTGTTTTTT.

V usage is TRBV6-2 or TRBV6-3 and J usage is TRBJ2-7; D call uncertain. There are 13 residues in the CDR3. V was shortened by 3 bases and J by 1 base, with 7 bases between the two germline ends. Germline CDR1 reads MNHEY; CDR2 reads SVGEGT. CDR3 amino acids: CASSYGESYEQYF. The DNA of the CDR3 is TGTGCCAGCAGTTATGGGGAATCCTACGAGCAGTACTTC.

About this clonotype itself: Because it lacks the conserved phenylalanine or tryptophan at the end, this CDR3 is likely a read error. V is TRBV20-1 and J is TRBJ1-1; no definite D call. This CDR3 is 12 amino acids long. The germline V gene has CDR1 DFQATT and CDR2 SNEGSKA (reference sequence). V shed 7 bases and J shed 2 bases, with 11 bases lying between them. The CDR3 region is CSGTGPNTEAFV. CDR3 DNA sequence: TGCAGTGGTACCGGGCCTAACACTGAAGCTTTCGTT.